The clone carrying this T cell receptor (beta chain) was found once. Its target is not known. This record comes from a study of cytomegalovirus exposure and HLA in healthy donors. About the study: The roughly 130 validation repertoires used the same platform as the roughly 670 first-cohort repertoires (as reported by a later analysis). Study results and caveats: Researchers counted roughly 150 TCR beta chains as cytomegalovirus-associated.

Measured with immunoSEQ multiplex PCR; TCRdb has only the in-frame clones, and not every one. The repertoire holds 65,000 to 75,000 clones, with roughly 95% as singletons. Trimming at V came to 5 bases and at J to 3 bases, leaving 4 bases not matched to a gene. Germline CDR1 is SEHNR and CDR2 is FQNEAQ (reference sequence). The CDR3 loop spans 14 amino acids. The donors formed part of the approximately 120-subject validation cohort, distinct from the approximately 670-subject first cohort. The material sequenced was PBMCs. The rearrangement joins TRBV7-9 to TRBJ2-7, with TRBD2 matching over 10 bases. The receptor comes from a young woman in good health and CMV-seropositive. The CDR3 loop reads CASSPSGGFYEQYF. CDR3 in DNA: TGTGCCAGCAGCCCTAGCGGGGGATTCTACGAGCAGTACTTC.